Each of the 27 T cell receptor beta chains below was sequenced from the same sample in a study of blood T cells in healthy people across ages. It was with a sample-barcoded 5' primer and a J-beta primer mix that a second PCR of roughly 6 to 12 cycles was run. TCRdb reprocessed the 5' RACE reads via MiXCR and lists one record per CDR3 protein. The sample yields some 900,000 distinct CDR3 sequences, around 48% seen once. Sequencing was carried out using blood. The receptor set was obtained from a man aged 25-40 years in good health.

This clonotype appeared a single time. The chain is built from TRBV7-8 and TRBJ2-7; the D is unclear. Trimming took off 1 base at V and 1 base at J, with 11 bases between the two ends. Germline values: CDR1 SGHVS, CDR2 FQNEAQ. The CDR3 is 15 residues long. The CDR3: CASSLGLGFSYEQYF. CDR3 nucleotides: TGTGCCAGCAGCTTAGGGTTAGGGTTTTCCTACGAGCAGTACTTC.

The chain joins TRBV29-1 to TRBJ2-3; D unclear. The germline V gene encodes CDR1 SQVTM and CDR2 ANQGSEA. V was trimmed by 7 bases and J by 2 bases, leaving 13 bases between them. This CDR3 has 13 amino acids. CDR3 protein: CSAGVTFTDTQYF. The CDR3 DNA reads as TGCAGCGCCGGAGTGACCTTCACAGATACGCAGTATTTT.

The V and J genes are TRBV11-3 and TRBJ1-6, with D unclear. The CDR3 spans 13 residues. The ends were cut back, 0 bases at V and 10 bases at J, with 7 bases in the middle. Per germline, CDR1 SGHNT and CDR2 YENEEA. Written as DNA, the CDR3 is TGTGCCAGCAGCTTAGAGAGAAAATCACCCCTCCACTTT. Protein: CASSLERKSPLHF.

The chain joins TRBV10-3 to TRBJ2-5; D is perhaps TRBD2 (6 bases). The germline V gene has CDR1 ENHRY and CDR2 SYGVKD. This CDR3 is 17 amino acids long. Between the trimmed V and J ends, which lost 0 bases and 4 bases, there was a span of 18 bases. This CDR3 is CAISESRLAEGRETQYF. As DNA, the CDR3 is TGTGCCATCAGTGAGTCCCGATTAGCGGAGGGAAGAGAGACCCAGTACTTC.

This chain joins TRBV7-2 and TRBJ2-4; D might be TRBD1 (7 bases). Trimming left V 1 base short and J 0 bases short, with 13 bases between. Germline V CDR1 and CDR2: SGHTA, FQGNSA. CDR3 length equals 17 residues. As DNA, the CDR3 is TGTGCCAGCAGCTTAGGAGGAGGGGGCGGAGCCAAAAACATTCAGTACTTC. This codes for CASSLGGGGGAKNIQYF.

This chain connects TRBV10-3 to TRBJ2-1; D might be TRBD2 (6 bases). The CDR3 covers 14 residues. V was clipped by 10 bases and J by 7 bases, with 20 bases between them. Germline-derived CDR1 and CDR2 are ENHRY and SYGVKD. Written as DNA, the CDR3 is TGTGCCAGCCGGAAGGAGGGAGTGGGGAATGAGCAGTTCTTC. It codes for CASRKEGVGNEQFF.

The table lists this clonotype with a few counts. This chain links TRBV29-1 with TRBJ2-1; D assignment may be TRBD1 or TRBD2 (5 bases each). Trimming left V 3 bases short and J 2 bases short, with 14 bases between. The CDR3 has 15 amino acids. Germline V gene sequence: CDR1 SQVTM, CDR2 ANQGSEA. CDR3 coding DNA: TGCAGCGTTGATGGGACCGATTATCCCTACAATGAGCAGTTCTTC. This encodes CSVDGTDYPYNEQFF.

The chain is built from TRBV5-1 and TRBJ2-7, with 7 bases fitting TRBD1. This CDR3 is built from 14 residues. Germline CDR1 is SGHRS and CDR2 is YFSETQ. Trimming removed 3 bases from V and 4 bases from J; junction bases left unmatched: 7. CDR3 in amino acids: CASSSTGDSYEQYF. For the CDR3, the DNA is TGCGCCAGCAGCTCTACAGGGGATTCATACGAGCAGTACTTC.

The genes are TRBV7-2 and TRBJ2-1, with TRBD2 matching over 13 bases. Per germline, CDR1 SGHTA and CDR2 FQGNSA. The CDR3 covers 17 residues. The J segment lost 2 bases and the V segment lost 3 bases, leaving 4 bases of the junction unmatched. In DNA, the CDR3 is TGTGCCAGCAGCTTGTTACTAGCGGGGGGGACCTACAATGAGCAGTTCTTC. It translates to CASSLLLAGGTYNEQFF.

This clonotype was detected many times. The chain combines TRBV11-2 with TRBJ2-2; TRBD1 matches at 9 bases. J gave up 4 bases and V 3 bases, and 3 bases lay outside the gene matches. Germline CDR1 and CDR2: SGHAT and FQNNGV. This CDR3 has 15 residues. The CDR3: CASSFGQGFTGELFF. The CDR3 DNA sequence: TGTGCCAGCAGCTTCGGACAGGGGTTCACCGGGGAGCTGTTTTTT.

This chain connects TRBV29-1 to TRBJ1-5; tentative D call: TRBD1 (5 bases). The CDR3 is made up of 13 amino acids. The V end lost 5 bases, the J end lost 3 bases, and 11 bases lay between the germline ends. Per the germline V gene, CDR1 is SQVTM and CDR2 is ANQGSEA. DNA of the CDR3: TGCAGCGTTCTGGGAGGGACCAATCAGCCCCAGCATTTT. As protein: CSVLGGTNQPQHF. Drawing the rest from reference TRBV29-1 and TRBJ1-5, the complete variable domain is SAVISQKPSRDICQRGTSLTIQCQVDSQVTMMFWYRQQPGQSLTLIATANQGSEATYESGFVIDKFPISRPNLTFSTLTVSNMSPEDSSIYLCSVLGGTNQPQHFGDGTRLSIL.

The chain uses TRBV6-5 and TRBJ2-7; 7 bases align to TRBD2. Germline assignment: CDR1 MNHEY and CDR2 SVGAGI. The CDR3 contains 14 residues. Trimming took 2 bases from V and 3 from J; bases not matched to a gene: 4. This CDR3 reads CASSYGTSDYEQYF. In DNA form, the CDR3 reads TGTGCCAGCAGTTACGGAACTAGCGACTACGAGCAGTACTTC.

The J gene is TRBJ2-3, the V gene TRBV4-1; D is uncertain. CDR1 and CDR2 from the germline V gene are MGHRA and YSYEKL. The CDR3 contains 13 residues. Trimming shortened V by 4 bases and J by 11 bases, and 16 bases separated the two germline ends. CDR3 nucleotides: TGCGCCAGCAGCCCCCAAGGCCCACACCGGCAGTATTTT. It encodes CASSPQGPHRQYF.

This clonotype was detected a few times. The rearrangement joins TRBV20-1 to TRBJ1-6, with no clear D. With 3 bases removed from V and 0 bases from J, the gap between germline ends came to 3 bases. The germline CDR1 and CDR2 sequences are DFQATT and SNEGSKA (reference sequence). The CDR3 totals 13 residues. The CDR3 DNA reads TGCAGTGCTAGGAGCTCCTATAATTCACCCCTCCACTTT. Protein product: CSARSSYNSPLHF.

This chain links TRBV5-1 with TRBJ1-1; 8 bases map to TRBD1. V shed 3 bases and J 4 bases; nucleotides not matched to a gene: 11. Germline lookup yields CDR1 SGHRS and CDR2 YFSETQ. The CDR3 sequence is 16 residues long. CDR3 sequence: CASSWKTGAPSTEAFF. The CDR3 region has the DNA TGCGCCAGCAGCTGGAAGACAGGGGCCCCTAGCACTGAAGCTTTCTTT.

This clonotype came up many times. The gene calls are TRBV4-3 and TRBJ2-1; D remains unclear. Trimming shortened V by 0 bases and J by 7 bases, and 7 bases separated the two germline ends. CDR3 length equals 13 residues. Germline V gene lookup returns CDR1 LGHNA and CDR2 YSLEER. The CDR3: CASSQERRNEQFF. CDR3 coding DNA: TGCGCCAGCAGCCAAGAGCGGCGTAATGAGCAGTTCTTC.

The chain couples TRBV6-2 or TRBV6-3 to TRBJ2-1; no firm D call. The germline CDR1 and CDR2 sequences are MNHEY and SVGEGT. The CDR3 extends over 15 amino acids. The V end lost 4 bases, the J end lost 1 base, and 11 bases lay between the germline ends. The CDR3 here is CASSFKGTSYNEQFF. CDR3 in DNA: TGTGCCAGCAGTTTCAAAGGTACTTCCTACAATGAGCAGTTCTTC.

V and J are TRBV9 and TRBJ2-1; weak D call: TRBD2 (5 bases). Looked up from germline, CDR1 is SGDLS and CDR2 is YYNGEE. The CDR3 spans 14 residues. Trimming took 5 bases from V and 4 from J, leaving 13 bases between them. The CDR3 protein is CASSQNSAYNEQFF. The CDR3, as DNA: TGTGCCAGCAGTCAAAATAGCGCGTACAATGAGCAGTTCTTC.

The CDR3 coding sequence is TGTGCCACCAGCGCACAAGCCTACAATGAGCAGTTCTTC. The encoded protein is CATSAQAYNEQFF. This chain links TRBV15 with TRBJ2-1; no clear D. The germline V and J ends were trimmed by 5 bases and 2 bases, with 7 bases remaining between them. The CDR3 spans 13 residues. The germline V gene has CDR1 LNHNV and CDR2 YYDKDF (reference sequence).

This clonotype has at least ten counts. CDR3 amino acids: CASSHAGQTYEQYF. For the CDR3, the DNA is TGTGCCAGCAGCCACGCAGGACAGACCTACGAGCAGTACTTC. The rearrangement joins TRBV4-2 to TRBJ2-7; possible D gene TRBD1, 6 bases. V was cut by 3 bases and J by 2 bases, with 11 bases left in between. The CDR3 is 14 amino acids. Germline V lookup: CDR1 LGHNA, CDR2 YNFKEQ.

This clonotype occurred a few times. The chain links TRBV19 to TRBJ2-2, with 7 bases identical to TRBD2. Per the germline V gene, CDR1 is LNHDA and CDR2 is SQIVND (reference sequence). The CDR3 is 15 amino acids. J was trimmed by 4 bases and V by 6 bases; bases with no gene match: 8. Written as DNA, the CDR3 is TGTGCCAGTAGGTGGGCCCCGGGGGGCACCGGGGAGCTGTTTTTT. Translated, it gives CASRWAPGGTGELFF. The full variable domain, in which reference TRBV19 and TRBJ2-2 provide the parts outside the CDR3, is DGGITQSPKYLFRKEGQNVTLSCEQNLNHDAMYWYRQDPGQGLRLIYYSQIVNDFQKGDIAEGYSVSREKKESFPLTVTSAQKNPTAFYLCASRWAPGGTGELFFGEGSRLTVL.

This clonotype was detected only a few times. This CDR3 reads CSVGAAGTVTYEQYF. The CDR3 DNA reads TGCAGCGTTGGGGCAGCGGGGACCGTCACCTACGAGCAGTACTTC. The chain uses TRBV29-1 and TRBJ2-7; 7 bases are a match to TRBD2. The CDR3 contains 15 residues. V trimming: 4 bases; J trimming: 2 bases; junction bases outside the gene matches: 11. Germline-derived CDR1 and CDR2 are SQVTM and ANQGSEA.

The V call is TRBV28, the J call TRBJ2-7; TRBD2 agrees at 8 bases. J was trimmed by 0 bases and V by 6 bases; bases with no gene match: 7. The CDR3 loop spans 15 amino acids. Germline V gene lookup returns CDR1 MDHEN and CDR2 SYDVKM. The CDR3 nucleotides read TGTGCCAGCAGCTCCCAGGGGACTAGCTCCTACGAGCAGTACTTC. As protein: CASSSQGTSSYEQYF.

This chain uses TRBV14 with TRBJ2-7, with D unclear. The length of the CDR3 is 13 residues. From germline, CDR1 is SGHDN and CDR2 FVKESK. Between the trimmed V and J ends, which lost 1 base and 4 bases, there was a span of 8 bases. CDR3 coding DNA: TGTGCCAGCAGCCAAGTTAGAACTTACGAGCAGTACTTC. The encoded protein is CASSQVRTYEQYF.

The chain recombines TRBV3-1 with TRBJ1-1; D is unclear. CDR3 length: 16 residues. V was pared by 3 bases and J by 0 bases, with 14 bases between. Germline V gives CDR1 LGHDT, CDR2 YNNKEL (reference sequence). The DNA of the CDR3 is TGTGCCAGCAGCCAGGAGCGACGGGCAGTGAACACTGAAGCTTTCTTT. This translates into CASSQERRAVNTEAFF.

Ten or more counts support this clonotype. This rearrangement joins TRBV10-3 to TRBJ2-7; weak D call: TRBD2 (5 bases). Germline assignment: CDR1 ENHRY and CDR2 SYGVKD. V was shortened by 10 bases and J by 2 bases, with 18 bases between the two germline ends. The CDR3 totals 14 residues. This chain's CDR3 is CATLEDPSPYEQYF. The CDR3 nucleotides read TGTGCCACCCTGGAGGACCCATCACCCTACGAGCAGTACTTC.

The chain is built from TRBV10-3 and TRBJ2-7; 13 bases agree with TRBD2. This CDR3 is 17 amino acids long. V shed 3 bases and J 0 bases; nucleotides not matched to a gene: 5. Per the germline V gene, CDR1 is ENHRY and CDR2 is SYGVKD. The CDR3 is CAISDRTSGGSSYEQYF. CDR3 nucleotides: TGTGCCATCAGTGATCGGACTAGCGGGGGTTCCTCCTACGAGCAGTACTTC.